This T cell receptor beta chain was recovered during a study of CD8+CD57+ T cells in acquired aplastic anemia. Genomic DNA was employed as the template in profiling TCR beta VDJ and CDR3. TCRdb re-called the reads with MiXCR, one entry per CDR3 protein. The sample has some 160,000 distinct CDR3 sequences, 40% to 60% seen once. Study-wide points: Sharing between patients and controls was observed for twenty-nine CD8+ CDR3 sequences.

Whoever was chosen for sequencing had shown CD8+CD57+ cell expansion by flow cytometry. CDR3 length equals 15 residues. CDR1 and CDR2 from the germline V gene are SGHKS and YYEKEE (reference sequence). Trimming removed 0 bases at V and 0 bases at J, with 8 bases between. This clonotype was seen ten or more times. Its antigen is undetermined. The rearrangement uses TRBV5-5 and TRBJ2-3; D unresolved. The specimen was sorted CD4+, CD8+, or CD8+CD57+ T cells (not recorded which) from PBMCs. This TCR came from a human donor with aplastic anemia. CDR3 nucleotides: TGTGCCAGCAGCTTGGGACTTGTTAGCACAGATACGCAGTATTTT. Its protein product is CASSLGLVSTDTQYF.